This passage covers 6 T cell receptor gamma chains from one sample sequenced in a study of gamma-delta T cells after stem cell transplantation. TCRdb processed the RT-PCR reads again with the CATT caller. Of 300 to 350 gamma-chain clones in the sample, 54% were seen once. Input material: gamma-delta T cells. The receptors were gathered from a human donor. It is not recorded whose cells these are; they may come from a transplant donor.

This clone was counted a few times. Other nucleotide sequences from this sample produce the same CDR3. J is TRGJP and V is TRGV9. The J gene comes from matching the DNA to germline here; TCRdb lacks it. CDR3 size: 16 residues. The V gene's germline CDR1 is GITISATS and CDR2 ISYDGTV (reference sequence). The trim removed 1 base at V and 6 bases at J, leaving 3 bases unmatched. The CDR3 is CALWEVGELGKKIKVF. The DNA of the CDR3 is TGTGCCTTGTGGGAGGTTGGAGAGTTGGGCAAAAAAATCAAGGTATTT.

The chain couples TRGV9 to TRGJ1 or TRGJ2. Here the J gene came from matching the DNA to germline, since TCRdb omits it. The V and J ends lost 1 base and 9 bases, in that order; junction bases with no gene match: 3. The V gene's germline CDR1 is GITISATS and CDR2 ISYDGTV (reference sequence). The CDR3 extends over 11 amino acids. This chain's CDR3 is CALWEVPKKLF. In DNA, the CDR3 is TGTGCCTTGTGGGAGGTTCCTAAGAAACTCTTT.

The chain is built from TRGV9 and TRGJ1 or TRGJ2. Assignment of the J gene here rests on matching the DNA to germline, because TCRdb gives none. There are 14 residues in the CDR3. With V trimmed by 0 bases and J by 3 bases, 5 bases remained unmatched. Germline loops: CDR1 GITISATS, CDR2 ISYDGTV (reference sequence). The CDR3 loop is CALWEVPAYYKKLF. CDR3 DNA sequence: TGTGCCTTGTGGGAGGTGCCAGCTTATTATAAGAAACTCTTT.

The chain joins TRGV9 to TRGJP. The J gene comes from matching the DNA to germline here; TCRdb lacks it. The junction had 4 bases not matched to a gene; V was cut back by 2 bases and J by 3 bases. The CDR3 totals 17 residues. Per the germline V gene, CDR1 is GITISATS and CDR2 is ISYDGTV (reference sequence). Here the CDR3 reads CALWEAAQELGKKIKVF. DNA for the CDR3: TGTGCCTTGTGGGAGGCAGCGCAAGAGTTGGGCAAAAAAATCAAGGTATTT.

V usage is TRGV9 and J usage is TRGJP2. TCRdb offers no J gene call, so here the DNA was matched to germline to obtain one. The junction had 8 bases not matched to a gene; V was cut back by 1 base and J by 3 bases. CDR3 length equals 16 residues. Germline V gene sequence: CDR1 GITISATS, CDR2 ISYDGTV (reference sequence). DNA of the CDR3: TGTGCCTTGTGGGAGGTCGCCAACCGTAGTGATTGGATCAAGACGTTT. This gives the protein CALWEVANRSDWIKTF.

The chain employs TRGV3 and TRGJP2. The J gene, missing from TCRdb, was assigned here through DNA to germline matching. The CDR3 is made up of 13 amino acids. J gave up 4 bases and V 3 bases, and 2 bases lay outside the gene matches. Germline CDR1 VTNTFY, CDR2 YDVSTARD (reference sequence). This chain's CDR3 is CATWDFSDWIKTF. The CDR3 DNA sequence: TGTGCCACCTGGGACTTTAGTGATTGGATCAAGACGTTT.